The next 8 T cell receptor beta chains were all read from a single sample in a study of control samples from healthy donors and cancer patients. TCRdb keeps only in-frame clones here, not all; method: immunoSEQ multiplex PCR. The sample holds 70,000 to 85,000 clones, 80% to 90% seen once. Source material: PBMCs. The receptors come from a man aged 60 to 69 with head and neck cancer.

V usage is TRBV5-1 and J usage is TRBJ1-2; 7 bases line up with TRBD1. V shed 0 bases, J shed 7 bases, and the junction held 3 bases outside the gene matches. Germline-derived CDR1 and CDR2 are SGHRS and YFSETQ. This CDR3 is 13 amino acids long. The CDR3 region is CASSLEGAPGYTF. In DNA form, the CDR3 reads TGCGCCAGCAGCTTGGAGGGGGCCCCTGGCTACACCTTC.

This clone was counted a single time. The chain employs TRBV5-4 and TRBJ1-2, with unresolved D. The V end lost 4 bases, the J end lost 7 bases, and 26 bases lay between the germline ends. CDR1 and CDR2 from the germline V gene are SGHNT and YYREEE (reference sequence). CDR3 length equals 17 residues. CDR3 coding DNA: TGTGCCAGCAGCCTATCGACTACGACACCCACCCAAAGTGGCTACACCTTC. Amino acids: CASSLSTTTPTQSGYTF.

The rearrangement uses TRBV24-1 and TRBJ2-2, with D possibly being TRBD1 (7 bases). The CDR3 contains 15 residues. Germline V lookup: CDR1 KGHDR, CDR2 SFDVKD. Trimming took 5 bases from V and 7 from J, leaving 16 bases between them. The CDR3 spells CATSAPTGTGGELFF. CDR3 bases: TGTGCCACCAGTGCCCCGACAGGGACTGGCGGGGAGCTGTTTTTT.

CDR3 sequence reads: CASSSAESRKLFF. In DNA form, the CDR3 reads TGTGCCAGCAGCTCCGCCGAGTCAAGAAAACTGTTTTTT. The gene calls are TRBV6-5 and TRBJ1-4, with unresolved D. Germline assignment: CDR1 MNHEY and CDR2 SVGAGI. This CDR3 has 13 amino acids. V was cut by 6 bases and J by 10 bases, with 15 bases left in between.

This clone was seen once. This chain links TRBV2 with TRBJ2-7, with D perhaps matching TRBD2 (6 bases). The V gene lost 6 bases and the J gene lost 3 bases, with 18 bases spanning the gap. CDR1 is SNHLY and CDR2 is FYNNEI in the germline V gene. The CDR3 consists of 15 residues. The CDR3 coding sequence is TGTGCCAGCAGCCTTGGGCGGGCGGGGATCTACGAGCAGTACTTC. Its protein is CASSLGRAGIYEQYF.

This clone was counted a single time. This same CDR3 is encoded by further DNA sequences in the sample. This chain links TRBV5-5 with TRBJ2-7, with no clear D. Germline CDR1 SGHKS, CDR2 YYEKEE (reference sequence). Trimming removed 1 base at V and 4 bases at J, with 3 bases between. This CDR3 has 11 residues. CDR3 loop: CASSLRYEQYF. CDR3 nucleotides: TGTGCCAGCAGCTTGAGATACGAGCAGTACTTC.

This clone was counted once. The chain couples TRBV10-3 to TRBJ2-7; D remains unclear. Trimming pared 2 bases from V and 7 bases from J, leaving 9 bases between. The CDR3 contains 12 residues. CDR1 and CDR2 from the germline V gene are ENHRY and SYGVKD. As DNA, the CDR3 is TGTGCCATCAGTGAGCTGACGCGGGAGCAGTACTTC. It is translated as CAISELTREQYF.

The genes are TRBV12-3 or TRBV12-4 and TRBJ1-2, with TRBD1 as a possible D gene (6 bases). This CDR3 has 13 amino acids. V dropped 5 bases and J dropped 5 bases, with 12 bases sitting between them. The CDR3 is CASSPGVRYGYTF. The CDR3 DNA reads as TGTGCCAGCAGTCCAGGGGTGCGATATGGCTACACCTTC.